The text below deals with one TCR beta chain. This clonotype has only a few counts. It lacks a known antigen. No quality values exist for individual bases; no much larger clone is one base distant. This sample is part of a study of CD8 T cells in ankylosing spondylitis (dated by TCRdb to about 2017). The study in broad terms: The study profiled T cell receptor beta repertoires in healthy donors and ankylosing spondylitis patients to find disease-linked TCR variants. In total, the full study cohort was made up of approximately 99 healthy donors and about two dozen ankylosing spondylitis patients. Peripheral blood samples were taken, and synovial fluid was additionally collected from ankylosing spondylitis patients.

Sequencing was carried out with an Illumina HiSeq 2500. TCR beta libraries were prepared by quantitative 5'-RACE with molecular barcodes. The published analysis was carried out like this. To identify disease-linked TCR variants, a new computational method was used, one built on a probabilistic model of VDJ rearrangement. TCRdb took the public reads, trimmed them with fastp at Q25, ran MiXCR for clone calling and kept in-frame beta chains. When rows share a CDR3 protein, they turn into one entry using the most common DNA and genes. Clone size and V and J calls follow TCRdb, not the original study. Here the sample has some 340,000 distinct CDR3 sequences; about 15% occur a single time. The ten largest clones capture approximately 1.1% of the sample. Paper-wide results and their limitations: The disease-linked clones were reported to be significantly enriched in matched synovial fluid samples from ankylosing spondylitis patients. The disease-linked clones showed a CD8+ phenotype and occurred at relatively low frequencies in peripheral blood. A TCR beta motif of 7 or 8 highly homologous amino acid variants appeared characteristic of blood from ankylosing spondylitis patients. Some motif variants were previously reported in synovial fluid and blood of reactive arthritis patients, suggesting common disease-initiation mechanisms.

Based on the germline V gene, the CDR1 and CDR2 sequences are SGHRS and YFSETQ. The germline V and J ends show losses of 4 bases and 4 bases respectively, and no gene match explains 3 bases of the junction. Including the terminal cysteine and phenylalanine, the CDR3 comprises 14 residues. The sequence is cut down to CDR3 DNA, 42 bases in frame from base 1. The receptor was derived from a male donor with ankylosing spondylitis or in good health (not recorded which). Sequences were obtained from blood, either unsorted or a sorted T cell fraction (not recorded which). This receptor chain uses TRBV5-1 and TRBJ2-2; TRBD2 lines up with 8 middle nucleotides. The CDR3 region reads CASSRGGTTGELFF. The base sequence is TGCGCCAGCAGCCGGGGGGGGACCACCGGGGAGCTGTTTTTT. The CDR3, completed at both ends by the reference TRBV5-1 and TRBJ2-2 genes, gives the full variable domain KAGVTQTPRYLIKTRGQQVTLSCSPISGHRSVSWYQQTPGQGLQFLFEYFSETQRNKGNFPGRFSGRQFSNSRSEMNVSTLELGDSALYLCASSRGGTTGELFFGEGSRLTVL.